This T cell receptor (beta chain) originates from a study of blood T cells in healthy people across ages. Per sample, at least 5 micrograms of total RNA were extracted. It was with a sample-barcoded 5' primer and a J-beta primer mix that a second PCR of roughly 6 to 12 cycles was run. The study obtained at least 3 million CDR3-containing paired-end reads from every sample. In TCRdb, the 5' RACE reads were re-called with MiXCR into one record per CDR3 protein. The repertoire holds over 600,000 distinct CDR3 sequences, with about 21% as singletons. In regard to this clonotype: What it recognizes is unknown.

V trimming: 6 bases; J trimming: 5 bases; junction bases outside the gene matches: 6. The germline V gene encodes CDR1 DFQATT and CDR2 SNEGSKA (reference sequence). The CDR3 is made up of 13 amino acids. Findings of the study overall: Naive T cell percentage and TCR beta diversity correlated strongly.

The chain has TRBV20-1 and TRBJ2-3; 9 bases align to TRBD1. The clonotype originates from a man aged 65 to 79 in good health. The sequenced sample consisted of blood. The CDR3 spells CSAPRTGVDTQYF. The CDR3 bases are TGCAGTGCCCCCCGGACAGGGGTAGATACGCAGTATTTT.